Detailed here is one T cell receptor (beta chain). Followed over time, Seattle patients had been enrolled while infection was active. The entry originates in a study of blood T cell repertoires in COVID-19. Study-level information: Some COVID-19 samples were acute and others convalescent; all came from the United States, Italy and Spain. PBMCs, B-cell-depleted T cells, or T cells provided the cDNA or gDNA that made up the material.

Methods used by the authors: How many nucleated cells were present was estimated from reference gene primer amplification. TCRdb's copy holds only in-frame clones and misses some; the assay was immunoSEQ multiplex PCR. V, J and clone size are taken as reported in that table, and D and trimming were inferred from the DNA itself. The repertoire holds 120,000 or so clones, 90% seen once, with approximately 3.9% in the top ten. Looked up from germline, CDR1 is MNHEY and CDR2 is SVGAGI. The CDR3 is 15 amino acids. With 5 bases clipped from V and 2 bases from J, the junction kept 8 bases outside the gene matches.

The chain links TRBV6-5 to TRBJ1-1, with 7 bases fitting TRBD1. The TCR originated in a woman in her fifties or sixties with COVID-19, enrolled during active disease. Input material: peripheral blood. The CDR3: CASSPRQGFNTEAFF. In nucleotides, the CDR3 is TGTGCCAGCAGTCCTCGACAGGGTTTTAACACTGAAGCTTTCTTT.